This TCR beta chain was obtained from a study of T-cell reconstitution after alpha-beta-depleted transplantation in children. The study, taken as a whole, reports: About two months after transplant, alpha-beta T cells reportedly came from several hundred expanded graft clones. Surviving recipient cells, namely T cells and thymic progenitors, were the source of high day-60 TCRbeta diversity in some patients. T-cell counts and diversity at one year following transplant were attributed mainly to newly produced T cells.

This clonotype was seen repeatedly, ten times or more. Its antigen is still unknown. V was cut by 0 bases and J by 1 base, with 13 bases left in between. The CDR3 extends over 16 amino acids. Germline CDR1 reads SGHRS; CDR2 reads YFSETQ. The authors prepared the TCRbeta library with unique molecular identifiers. Using its own MiXCR run on the PCR reads, TCRdb lists one record per CDR3 protein. The repertoire consists of 55,000 to 90,000 distinct CDR3 sequences, with 4.9% occurring once and the leading ten covering 18%. The specimen comprised PBMCs, mostly from graft donor cells, sampled 180 days after TCRalphabeta/CD19-depleted stem cell transplant. The V call is TRBV5-1, the J call TRBJ2-5; TRBD1 is a possible D gene (5 bases). The origin of this receptor is a boy in the first two years of life who had a stem cell transplant for acute myeloid leukemia, so the T cells may come from the graft donor. In DNA form, the CDR3 reads TGCGCCAGCAGCTTGGGGGGCCAGAAGGTCCAAGAGACCCAGTACTTC. It specifies CASSLGGQKVQETQYF.